The T cell receptor (beta chain) described here comes from a study of neurological immune-mediated disorders. Across the study: There were some 34 multiple sclerosis patients; about 30 were relapsing-remitting and 3 were secondary progressive.

With 10-nucleotide random UMIs included, cDNA was synthesized by 5'RACE. TCRdb redid the calling of the 5' RACE reads with MiXCR, one entry per CDR3 protein. The sample records more than 75,000 distinct CDR3 sequences, approximately 4.6% being singletons. The study's findings and limits: CDR3 amino acid sequences of expanded clones were not shared across subjects, a result suggesting private repertoires in all groups.

The CDR3 consists of 12 residues. The V gene end was trimmed by 3 bases and the J gene end by 5 bases; junction bases not matched to a gene: 2. Germline V gene lookup returns CDR1 DFQATT and CDR2 SNEGSKA (reference sequence). This clonotype has a handful of counts. The antigen remains unidentified. Just one base apart from a much larger clone, this may be a read error. As for time point: longitudinal time-point 3. Unsorted libraries were prepared from 2 million PBMCs that had been stored at -80 C. The receptor's source is a woman aged 60-75 years with multiple sclerosis. The chain is built from TRBV20-1 and TRBJ2-7; 9 bases match TRBD1. Sequencing was performed on PBMCs. CDR3 DNA sequence: TGCAGTGCTAGCGGGACAGGGAACGAGCAGTACTTC. Its translation is CSASGTGNEQYF.